This T cell receptor beta chain comes out of a study of blood T cells in healthy people across ages. RNA extraction gave at least 5.5 micrograms of total RNA per sample. V lost 4 bases and J 2 bases, leaving 11 bases between the germline ends. In germline, CDR1 is SGHDN, CDR2 FVKESK. The CDR3 runs to 14 residues. A second roughly 6 to 11 cycle PCR used barcoded and J-beta primers. Tags on each cDNA molecule came from a template-switch adaptor with 12 random nucleotides. Via MiXCR, TCRdb re-called the 5' RACE reads, giving one row per CDR3 protein. Found here are 800,000 or so distinct CDR3 sequences, around half of them singletons; the top ten hold 15% to 20%. Study-wide results and caveats: A conclusive naive versus antigen-experienced comparison was prevented by the unsorted PBMCs.

With respect to this clonotype: The antigen remains unidentified.

Sequencing was carried out using blood. The receptor was isolated from a man older than 75 in good health. V and J are TRBV14 and TRBJ2-5, with D uncertain. CDR3 nucleotide sequence: TGTGCCAGCAGCCCCATTAGGATTCAAGAGACCCAGTACTTC. Its protein is CASSPIRIQETQYF.